This is a list of T cell receptor beta chains from one sample in a study of blood T cell repertoires in COVID-19. This table comes from immunoSEQ multiplex PCR, and its TCRdb copy is limited to in-frame clones, with some not included. The sample consists of under 200,000 clones, around 83% of them appearing once. Sequenced input: peripheral blood. The origin of the receptors is a woman in her 70s who had recovered from COVID-19. The CDR3 runs from the conserved cysteine through the conserved F or W. D genes are given only for firm matches.

v_call	j_call	d_call	cdr3_aa	cdr3_nt
TRBV5-1	TRBJ2-7	NA	CASSLLVSSYEQYF	TGCGCCAGCAGCTTGCTCGTGAGCTCCTACGAGCAGTACTTC
TRBV28	TRBJ2-1	NA	CATSSRNEQFF	TGTGCCACGTCTAGCCGGAATGAGCAGTTCTTC
TRBV5-1	TRBJ2-5	TRBD2	CASGPGGQETQYF	TGCGCCAGCGGCCCGGGGGGCCAAGAGACCCAGTACTTC
TRBV7-2	TRBJ1-2	NA	CASSPGAFYGYTF	TGTGCCAGCAGCCCTGGGGCCTTCTATGGCTACACCTTC
TRBV5-1	TRBJ2-2	NA	CASSRRDPYTGELFF	TGCGCCAGCAGCCGGAGGGACCCCTACACCGGGGAGCTGTTTTTT
TRBV2	TRBJ1-2	NA	CASSVSEAYGYTF	TGTGCCAGCAGCGTTTCGGAGGCCTATGGCTACACCTTC
TRBV9	TRBJ2-3	TRBD2	CASSAHASGLATVEF	TGTGCCAGCAGCGCTCACGCATCCGGACTAGCGACGGTTGAGTTT
TRBV4-1	TRBJ1-1	TRBD1	CASSQAGQGGTEAFF	TGCGCCAGCAGCCAAGCGGGACAGGGAGGCACTGAAGCTTTCTTT
TRBV9	TRBJ2-3	TRBD2	CASSGPLGGTSTDTQYF	TGTGCCAGCAGCGGACCTCTCGGGGGGACTAGCACAGATACGCAGTATTTT
TRBV19	TRBJ1-2	NA	CASTETGGNYGYTF	TGTGCCAGTACTGAGACCGGGGGTAACTATGGCTACACCTTC
TRBV9	TRBJ1-2	NA	CASRGANYGYTF	TGTGCCAGCAGGGGGGCCAACTATGGCTACACCTTC